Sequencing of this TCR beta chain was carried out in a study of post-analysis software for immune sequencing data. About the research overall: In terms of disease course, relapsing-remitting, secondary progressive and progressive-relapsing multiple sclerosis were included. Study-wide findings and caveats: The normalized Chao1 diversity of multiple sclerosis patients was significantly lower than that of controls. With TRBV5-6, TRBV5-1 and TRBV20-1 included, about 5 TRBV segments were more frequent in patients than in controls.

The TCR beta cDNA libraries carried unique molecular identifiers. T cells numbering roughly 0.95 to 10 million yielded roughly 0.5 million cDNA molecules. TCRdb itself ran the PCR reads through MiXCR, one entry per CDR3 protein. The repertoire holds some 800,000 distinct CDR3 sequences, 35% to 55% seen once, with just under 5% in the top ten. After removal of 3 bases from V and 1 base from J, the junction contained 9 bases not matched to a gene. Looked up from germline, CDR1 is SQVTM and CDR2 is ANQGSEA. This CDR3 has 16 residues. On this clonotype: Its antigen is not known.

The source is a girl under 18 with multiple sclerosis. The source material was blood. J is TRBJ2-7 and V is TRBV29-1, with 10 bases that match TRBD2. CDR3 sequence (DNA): TGCAGCGTTGATGAGGGTCTAGCGGGAGTTTCCTACGAGCAGTACTTC. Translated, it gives CSVDEGLAGVSYEQYF.